This entry describes one T cell receptor (beta chain). The target antigen is unknown. This record belongs to a study of cytomegalovirus exposure and HLA in healthy donors. Study results and caveats: Data from an earlier analysis indicated that most TCR beta V segments were productive either about 87% or about 30% of the time. Later analysis showed most CMV-associated TCR beta chains appearing HLA-restricted.

The V gene's germline CDR1 is SEHNR and CDR2 FQNEAQ (reference sequence). V lost 2 bases and J lost 11, with 13 bases in between. The CDR3 spans 13 residues. Primers included in the PCR were 60 Vbeta and 13 Jbeta primers. Sequenced by immunoSEQ multiplex PCR; TCRdb stores in-frame clones only, minus some. The table records tens of thousands of clones, about 72% of them present only once. Likely unrecorded immune exposures existed in these nominally healthy donors. The sequence came from a man under 40 in good health and CMV-seronegative. The specimen sequenced was PBMCs. V and J are TRBV7-9 and TRBJ1-5, with unresolved D. The CDR3 sequence is CASSLSSTESQHF. CDR3 nucleotides: TGTGCCAGCAGCTTATCCTCTACAGAGTCCCAGCATTTT.